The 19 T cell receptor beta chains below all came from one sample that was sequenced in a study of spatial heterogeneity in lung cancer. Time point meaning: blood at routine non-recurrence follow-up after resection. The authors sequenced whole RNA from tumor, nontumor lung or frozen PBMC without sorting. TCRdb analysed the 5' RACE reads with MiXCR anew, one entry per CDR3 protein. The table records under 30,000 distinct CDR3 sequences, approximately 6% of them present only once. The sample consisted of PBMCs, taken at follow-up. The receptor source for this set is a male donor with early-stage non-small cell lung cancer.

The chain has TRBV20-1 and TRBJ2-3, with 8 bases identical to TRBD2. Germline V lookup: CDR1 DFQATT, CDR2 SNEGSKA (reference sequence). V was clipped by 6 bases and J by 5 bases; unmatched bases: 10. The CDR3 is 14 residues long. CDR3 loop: CSARPGTSRDTQYF. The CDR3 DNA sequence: TGCAGTGCCAGACCCGGGACTAGTAGAGATACGCAGTATTTT.

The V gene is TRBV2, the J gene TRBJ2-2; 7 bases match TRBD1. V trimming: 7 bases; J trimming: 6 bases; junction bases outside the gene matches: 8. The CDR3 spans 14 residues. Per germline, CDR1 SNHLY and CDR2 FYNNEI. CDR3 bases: TGTGCCAGCACCCTCCAGGGGGAATCCGGGGAGCTGTTTTTT. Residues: CASTLQGESGELFF.

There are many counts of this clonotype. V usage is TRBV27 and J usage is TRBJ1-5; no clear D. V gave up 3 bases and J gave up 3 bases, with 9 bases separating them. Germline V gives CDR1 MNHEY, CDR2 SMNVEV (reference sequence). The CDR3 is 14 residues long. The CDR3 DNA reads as TGTGCCAGCAGTTTGTACGGCACCAATCAGCCCCAGCATTTT. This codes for CASSLYGTNQPQHF.

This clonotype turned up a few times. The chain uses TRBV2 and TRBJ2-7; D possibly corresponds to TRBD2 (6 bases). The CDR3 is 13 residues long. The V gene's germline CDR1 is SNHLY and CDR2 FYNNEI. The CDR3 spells CASSGNGGYGQYV. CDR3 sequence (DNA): TGTGCCAGCAGCGGAAATGGGGGGTACGGGCAGTACGTC.

CDR3 sequence reads: CASSGTVYEQYF. The DNA of the CDR3 is TGTGCCAGCAGCGGGACAGTGTACGAGCAGTACTTC. The rearrangement joins TRBV6-1 to TRBJ2-7; TRBD1 aligns across 7 bases. There are 12 residues in the CDR3. Germline CDR1 MNHNS, CDR2 SASEGT. Unmatched junction bases numbered 3, after V lost 6 bases and J lost 4 bases.

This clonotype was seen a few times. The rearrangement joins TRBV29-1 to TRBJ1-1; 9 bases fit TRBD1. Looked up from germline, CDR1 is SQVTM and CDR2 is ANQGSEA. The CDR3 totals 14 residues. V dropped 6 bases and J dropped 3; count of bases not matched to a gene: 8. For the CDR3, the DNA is TGCAGCGTCGGCACAGGGGGCACGGACACTGAAGCTTTCTTT. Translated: CSVGTGGTDTEAFF.

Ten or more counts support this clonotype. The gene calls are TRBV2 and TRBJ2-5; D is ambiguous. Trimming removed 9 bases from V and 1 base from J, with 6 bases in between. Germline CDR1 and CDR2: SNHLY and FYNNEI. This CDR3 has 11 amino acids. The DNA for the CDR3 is TGTGCCAGTGACGCCCAAGAGACCCAGTACTTC. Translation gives CASDAQETQYF.

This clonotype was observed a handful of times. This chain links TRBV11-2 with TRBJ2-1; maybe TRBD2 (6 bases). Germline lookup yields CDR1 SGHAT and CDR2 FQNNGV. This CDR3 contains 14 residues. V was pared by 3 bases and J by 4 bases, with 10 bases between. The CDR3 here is CASSFRTKYNEQFF. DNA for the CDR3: TGTGCCAGCAGCTTCCGGACTAAATACAATGAGCAGTTCTTC.

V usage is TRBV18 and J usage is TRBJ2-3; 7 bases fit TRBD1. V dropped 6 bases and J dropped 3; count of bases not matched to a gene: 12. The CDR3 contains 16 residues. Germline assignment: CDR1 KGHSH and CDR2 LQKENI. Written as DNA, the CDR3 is TGTGCCAGCTCCCCCCGAGGACAGGCCATAACAGATACGCAGTATTTT. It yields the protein CASSPRGQAITDTQYF.

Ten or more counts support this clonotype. The CDR3 region has the DNA TGCGCCAGCAGCTTGGACCCCCAGACCCAGTACTTC. This sequence encodes CASSLDPQTQYF. The V call is TRBV5-1, the J call TRBJ2-5; D gene uncertain. Between the trimmed V and J ends, which lost 0 bases and 6 bases, there was a span of 6 bases. The CDR3 extends over 12 amino acids. Per the germline V gene, CDR1 is SGHRS and CDR2 is YFSETQ.

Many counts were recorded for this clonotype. This chain's CDR3 is CASSPLPNAGDEQYV. Written as DNA, the CDR3 is TGTGCCAGCTCACCGCTACCGAACGCGGGAGACGAGCAGTACGTC. V gene TRBV18 combines with J gene TRBJ2-7; 7 nucleotides match TRBD2. Germline V lookup: CDR1 KGHSH, CDR2 LQKENI. The CDR3 covers 15 residues. Unmatched junction bases numbered 10, after V lost 3 bases and J lost 5 bases.

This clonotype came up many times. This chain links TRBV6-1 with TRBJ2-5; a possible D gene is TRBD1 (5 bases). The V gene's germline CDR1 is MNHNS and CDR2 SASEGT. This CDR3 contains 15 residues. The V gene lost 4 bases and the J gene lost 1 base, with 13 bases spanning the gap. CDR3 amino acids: CASSVSLTAQETQYF. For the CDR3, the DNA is TGTGCCAGCAGTGTCTCCCTGACAGCCCAAGAGACCCAGTACTTC.

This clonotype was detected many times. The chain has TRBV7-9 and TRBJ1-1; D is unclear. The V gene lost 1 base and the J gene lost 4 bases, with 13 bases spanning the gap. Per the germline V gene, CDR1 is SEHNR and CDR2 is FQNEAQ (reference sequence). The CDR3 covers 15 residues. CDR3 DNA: TGTGCCAGCAGCTTAGGTAGCCGGGCCTTCACTGAAGCTTTCTTT. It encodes CASSLGSRAFTEAFF.

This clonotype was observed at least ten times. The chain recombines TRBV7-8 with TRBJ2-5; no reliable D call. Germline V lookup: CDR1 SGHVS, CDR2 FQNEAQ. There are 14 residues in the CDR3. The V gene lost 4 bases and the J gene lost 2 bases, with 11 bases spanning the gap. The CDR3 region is CASSWNPPQETQYF. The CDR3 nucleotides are TGTGCCAGCAGCTGGAACCCTCCACAAGAGACCCAGTACTTC.

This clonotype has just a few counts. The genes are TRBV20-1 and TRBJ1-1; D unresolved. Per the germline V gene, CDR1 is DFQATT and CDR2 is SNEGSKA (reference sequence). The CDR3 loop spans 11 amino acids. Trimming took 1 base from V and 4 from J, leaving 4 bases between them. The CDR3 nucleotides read TGCAGTGCTAGAGGATTCACTGAAGCTTTCTTT. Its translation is CSARGFTEAFF.

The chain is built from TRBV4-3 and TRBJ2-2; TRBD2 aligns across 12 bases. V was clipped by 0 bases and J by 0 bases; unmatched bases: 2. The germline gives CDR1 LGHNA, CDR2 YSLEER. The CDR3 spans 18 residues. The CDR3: CASSQDASGGANTGELFF. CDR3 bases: TGCGCCAGCAGCCAAGACGCTAGCGGGGGGGCGAACACCGGGGAGCTGTTTTTT.

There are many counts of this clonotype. The CDR3 sequence is CASKSGGPYNEQFF. The CDR3 nucleotides are TGTGCCAGCAAGAGCGGGGGGCCCTACAATGAGCAGTTCTTC. This chain links TRBV7-2 with TRBJ2-1; 9 nucleotides match TRBD2. CDR1 is SGHTA, CDR2 FQGNSA, per germline. J gave up 2 bases and V 7 bases, and 3 bases lay outside the gene matches. The CDR3 covers 14 residues. Full variable domain (remainder filled in from reference TRBV7-2 and TRBJ2-1): GAGVSQSPSNKVTEKGKDVELRCDPISGHTALYWYRQSLGQGLEFLIYFQGNSAPDKSGLPSDRFSAERTGGSVSTLTIQRTQQEDSAVYLCASKSGGPYNEQFFGPGTRLTVL.

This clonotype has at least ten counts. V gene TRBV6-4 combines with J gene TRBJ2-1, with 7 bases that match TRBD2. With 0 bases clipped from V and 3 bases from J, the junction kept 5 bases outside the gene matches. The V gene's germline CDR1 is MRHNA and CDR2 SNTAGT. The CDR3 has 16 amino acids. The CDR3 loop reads CASSDSMGLNYNEQFF. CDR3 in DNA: TGTGCCAGCAGTGACTCGATGGGACTAAACTACAATGAGCAGTTCTTC.

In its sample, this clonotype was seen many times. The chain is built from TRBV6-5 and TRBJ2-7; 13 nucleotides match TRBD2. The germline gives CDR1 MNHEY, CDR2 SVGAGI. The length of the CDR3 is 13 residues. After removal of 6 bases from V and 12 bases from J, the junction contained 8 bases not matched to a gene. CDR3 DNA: TGTGCCAGCAGCCGAGGACTAGCGGGAGCCCTGTACGTC. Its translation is CASSRGLAGALYV.